A selection of T cell receptor beta chains follows, all from one sample in a study of blood T cell repertoires in COVID-19. Some clones are missing from TCRdb's copy, which holds only in-frame ones; the method was immunoSEQ multiplex PCR. Of over 55,000 clones in the sample, about 80% were seen once. Source material: peripheral blood. The origin of the receptors is a woman of 80 years or more with acute or convalescent COVID-19. Both conserved end residues are part of each CDR3. Fields, in order: CDR3 length, V gene, CDR3 protein.

13 | TRBV6-1 | CASSEQGALGYTF
15 | TRBV28 | CASSLGDRGLNEQYF
13 | TRBV19 | CATRQGSTGELFF
15 | TRBV27 | CASSFEGGSSYEQYF
12 | TRBV28 | CASSLSRYEQYF
18 | TRBV5-1 | CASSLRGTSGVNTGELFF
15 | TRBV5-1 | CASSPGTTKQGEQFF
14 | TRBV10-3 | CAISIQQGATEAFF
12 | TRBV7-8 | CASSPTMDTQYF
16 | TRBV14 | CASSPLSGTINSPLHF
12 | TRBV6-5 | CASSRQHTEAFF
16 | TRBV11-2 | CASSLGADRGRETQYF
18 | TRBV27 | CASSLTTPGLADYNEQFF
19 | TRBV11-2 | CASSLRLTSGSRGTDTQYF
18 | TRBV15 | CATSRDPTGEISGNTIYF
12 | TRBV3-1/TRBV3-2 | CASSLANYGYTF
16 | TRBV10-3 | CAISETLARDAYGYTF
13 | TRBV10-3 | CAMGWAPGTEAFF
14 | TRBV10-3 | CAISFTGTSDEQYF
14 | TRBV30 | CAWTTGQGGNTIYF
15 | TRBV6-5 | CASSFDGIYNSPLHF
14 | TRBV7-2 | CASSQAGAWNEQFF
16 | TRBV6-6 | CASSYGYPSGYNEQFF
13 | TRBV28 | CASSFGGSQPQHF
14 | TRBV3-1/TRBV3-2 | CASSPRWGRNEQFF
13 | TRBV29-1 | CSVQTGWNTEAFF
15 | TRBV4-1 | CASSQVTGLSYEQYF
17 | TRBV30 | CAWSVKSRVREASPLHF
16 | TRBV20-1 | CSASFQGAFGNQPQHF
13 | TRBV6-5 | CASRQGVYNEQFF
16 | TRBV5-3 | CARSFKTGTGTGELFF
13 | TRBV25-1 | CASSSTGSNIQYF
12 | TRBV12-3/TRBV12-4 | CASSHSTDTQYF
16 | TRBV6-5 | CASSYSGLSSYNEQFF
15 | TRBV21-1 | CASSKCRGHGYGYTF